This entry lists 13 T cell receptor beta chains sequenced from one sample in a study of CD8 T cells in ankylosing spondylitis. One entry per CDR3 protein results from TCRdb running MiXCR on the 5' RACE reads. The sample has roughly 130,000 distinct CDR3 sequences, roughly 13% seen once. The sequenced sample consisted of blood, either unsorted or a sorted T cell fraction (not recorded which). These receptors came from a female donor with ankylosing spondylitis or in good health (not recorded which).

The table lists this clonotype with a few counts. The rearrangement uses TRBV20-1 and TRBJ2-7; D is perhaps TRBD2 (6 bases). Trimming pared 3 bases from V and 3 bases from J, leaving 15 bases between. This CDR3 is built from 14 residues. CDR1 is DFQATT, CDR2 SNEGSKA, per germline (reference sequence). This CDR3 reads CSASGVAAGYEQYF. The CDR3 region has the DNA TGCAGTGCTAGCGGGGTAGCGGCGGGCTACGAGCAGTACTTC.

The chain employs TRBV7-2 and TRBJ1-5; TRBD1 is a possible D gene (5 bases). V lost 2 bases and J 5 bases, leaving 13 bases between the germline ends. CDR1 and CDR2 (germline): SGHTA, FQGNSA. This CDR3 has 15 residues. The CDR3 region has the DNA TGTGCCAGCAGCTTACTCGCGGGGACCGATCAGCCCCAGCATTTT. It is translated as CASSLLAGTDQPQHF.

Ten or more counts support this clonotype. The CDR3 sequence: CASSLRLGDSGNTIYF. CDR3 nucleotide sequence: TGTGCCAGCAGTCTAAGATTGGGTGACTCTGGAAACACCATATATTTT. This rearrangement joins TRBV12-3 or TRBV12-4 to TRBJ1-3; D remains unclear. V was cut by 5 bases and J by 0 bases, with 14 bases left in between. The CDR3 runs to 16 residues.

The rearrangement joins TRBV7-2 to TRBJ2-7; TRBD2 matches 11 bases. V shed 0 bases and J 4 bases; nucleotides not matched to a gene: 2. CDR1 is SGHTA, CDR2 FQGNSA, per germline. The length of the CDR3 is 15 residues. CDR3 nucleotides: TGTGCCAGCAGCTTAGCGCCTAGCGGGGGGTACGAGCAGTACTTC. It specifies CASSLAPSGGYEQYF.

In this sample, this clonotype turned up once. V is TRBV19 and J is TRBJ2-7; possibly TRBD1 or TRBD2 for D (5 bases each). The germline V and J ends were trimmed by 7 bases and 0 bases, with 13 bases remaining between them. CDR3 size: 14 residues. Germline CDR1 is LNHDA and CDR2 is SQIVND (reference sequence). The DNA for the CDR3 is TGTGCCAGTACTCCGGGACCCCTCTCCTACGAGCAGTACTTC. It specifies CASTPGPLSYEQYF.

This clonotype was observed many times. J is TRBJ2-1 and V is TRBV5-5, with TRBD2 matching 9 bases. This CDR3 region has 15 residues. Germline values: CDR1 SGHKS, CDR2 YYEKEE (reference sequence). After removal of 1 base from V and 9 bases from J, the junction contained 8 bases not matched to a gene. This CDR3 is CASSLMAGSGGEQFF. The CDR3 region has the DNA TGTGCCAGCAGCTTGATGGCCGGTAGCGGGGGTGAGCAGTTCTTC.

This clonotype was seen more than once but under ten times. The rearrangement joins TRBV18 to TRBJ1-1; D not certain. Trimming took off 1 base at V and 9 bases at J, with 6 bases between the two ends. There are 11 residues in the CDR3. CDR1 is KGHSH, CDR2 LQKENI, per germline. The CDR3 loop is CASSPQDQAFF. The DNA for the CDR3 is TGTGCCAGCTCACCACAGGACCAAGCTTTCTTT.

This chain joins TRBV5-1 and TRBJ1-6; D remains unclear. CDR3 length equals 15 residues. Germline V gene data show CDR1 as SGHRS and CDR2 as YFSETQ. V gave up 0 bases and J gave up 10 bases, with 14 bases separating them. CDR3 DNA: TGCGCCAGCAGCTTGGAGTACGGGGTGAAGTCACCCCTCCACTTT. Translated, it gives CASSLEYGVKSPLHF.

This clonotype was recorded at least ten times. V and J are TRBV7-2 and TRBJ2-3, with D maybe TRBD2 (6 bases). The CDR3 is made up of 14 amino acids. The germline V gene has CDR1 SGHTA and CDR2 FQGNSA. The V and J ends lost 5 bases and 7 bases respectively, with 16 bases between them. The CDR3 sequence: CASSTGLTGNTQYF. DNA of the CDR3: TGTGCCAGCAGCACGGGACTTACCGGGAATACGCAGTATTTT. Using reference TRBV7-2 and TRBJ2-3 for the parts outside the CDR3, the full variable domain is GAGVSQSPSNKVTEKGKDVELRCDPISGHTALYWYRQSLGQGLEFLIYFQGNSAPDKSGLPSDRFSAERTGGSVSTLTIQRTQQEDSAVYLCASSTGLTGNTQYFGPGTRLTVL.

This clonotype was observed many times. The chain links TRBV12-3 or TRBV12-4 to TRBJ1-2; D is ambiguous. The CDR3 is 13 amino acids. V was pared by 6 bases and J by 6 bases, with 14 bases between. DNA for the CDR3: TGTGCCAGCAGCCCTACAGCGAAGGATGGCTACACCTTC. Translation: CASSPTAKDGYTF.

This clonotype was recorded at least ten times. The J gene is TRBJ2-3, the V gene TRBV5-1; 7 bases are shared with TRBD2. V trimming: 7 bases; J trimming: 4 bases; junction bases outside the gene matches: 12. The CDR3 totals 15 residues. CDR1 is SGHRS, CDR2 YFSETQ, per germline. The CDR3 DNA sequence: TGCGCCAGCTCCATCGGCGGGGGAGTGGCAGATACGCAGTATTTT. Protein sequence: CASSIGGGVADTQYF.

The chain recombines TRBV5-1 with TRBJ2-3, with 8 bases identical to TRBD1. The V gene end was trimmed by 0 bases and the J gene end by 5 bases; junction bases not matched to a gene: 14. Germline V gives CDR1 SGHRS, CDR2 YFSETQ. There are 18 residues in the CDR3. The chain's CDR3 is CASSLGGAGRGRRDTQYF. The CDR3 DNA reads TGCGCCAGCAGCTTGGGGGGTGCAGGCAGGGGGCGTAGAGATACGCAGTATTTT.

This clonotype was recorded many times. The chain combines TRBV29-1 with TRBJ1-1; 7 nucleotides align to TRBD1. The germline V gene has CDR1 SQVTM and CDR2 ANQGSEA. Trimming cost V 5 bases and J 1 base; bases outside gene matches: 4. The CDR3 spans 13 residues. The CDR3 coding sequence is TGCAGCGTTTCTCAGGGGGGGAACACTGAAGCTTTCTTT. Its translation is CSVSQGGNTEAFF.